This TCR beta chain was identified during a study of CD8+ T cells in alopecia areata. Study results and limitations: Compared with normal scalp, lesional scalp had higher clonality and more expanded CD8+ clones. Sequencing of scalp samples also includes resident alphabeta T cells from normal skin.

Isolated RNA was reverse transcribed into cDNA used as the sequencing template. Measured with immunoSEQ multiplex PCR; TCRdb has only the in-frame clones, and not every one. The table records about 120,000 clones, less than 80% of them present only once. Germline V gene sequence: CDR1 ENHRY, CDR2 SYGVKD. V was pared by 7 bases and J by 6 bases, with 16 bases between. The CDR3 spans 14 residues. This clone was recorded a few times. Its antigen is not known. Input material: CD4+ T cells sorted from blood. This receptor was taken from a human donor in good health. This chain joins TRBV10-3 and TRBJ2-1; perhaps TRBD2 as D (7 bases). CDR3 residues: CAIMKGGPRNEQFF. CDR3 sequence (DNA): TGTGCCATCATGAAGGGGGGGCCGCGCAATGAGCAGTTCTTC.